This record looks at one TCR beta chain sequence and its context. No cognate antigen has been identified for it. Base quality data are lacking; no much larger clone is found one base away. The entry originates in a study of T cell responses to AZD1222 COVID-19 vaccine (dated by TCRdb to 2020 to 2023). Background for the entire study: Because spike-specific TCR depth and breadth did not differ between the two schedules, AZD1222 recipients who got a second dose at roughly 4 weeks were pooled with those who got a second dose at roughly 12 weeks. A total of 233 trial participants underwent TCR sequencing, of whom 200 to 220 had received two doses of AZD1222 and approximately 26 had received two doses of the MenACWY control vaccine. Trial participants were enrolled by age into subgroups of 18-55, 56-69 and 70-plus years, and about 150, 27 and 61 TCR-sequenced participants, respectively, were included in these subgroups. The research as a whole found: In the small 56-69-year group, the increase in depth fell short of significance, most likely because of low power. The whole spike protein was spanned by vaccine-associated CD4 TCRs, and dominant responses were seen in regions 160-218 and 743-854. Most participants were white British and females outnumbered males, and the authors suggested that clonal diversity may have been underestimated. Conclusions about previously exposed vaccinees were limited because only a handful of AZD1222 recipients were SARS-CoV-2 seropositive at baseline. Nearly half of unique spike-specific TCRs reportedly recognized epitopes outside regions mutated in the B.1.351 and B.1.1.7 variants. After two AZD1222 doses, spike-specific TCR breadth and depth were significantly higher than at day 0 and than in MenACWY recipients. Because no day 14 peak-response samples were available, the repertoires could be characterized only after the peak T cell response.

The CDR3 regions of human TCRbeta chains were analyzed by immunosequencing. As for the original processing: TCRs in the repertoires were compared against a reference library of SARS-CoV-2-specific TCRs that had been generated with the MIRA antigen-specificity platform. Breadth was defined as the fraction of unique TCRs that were SARS-CoV-2-associated. Depth was defined as the fraction of total T cells that were SARS-CoV-2-associated. Using the MIRA data, every spike-specific TCR was mapped to the spike region that the TCR reacted to and assigned to either a CD4 or a CD8 class. Log10-transformed breadth and depth values were compared by one-way ANOVA with Sidak's multiple comparisons tests. TCRdb obtained this table from immuneACCESS and retained in-frame rearrangements with V and J assigned. These tables miss some clones; where compared with another copy, unresolved V genes account for less than half of the shortfall, and the remainder is unexplained. That table gives V, J and clone size, and the DNA gave D and trimming. The sample contains 100,000 or so clones, approximately 86% of them found a single time. The ten largest clonotypes hold 5% of the sample.

Deletion took 0 bases off V and 0 bases off J, with a span of 0 bases between the germline ends. The germline V gene encodes CDR1 SGHVS and CDR2 FQNEAQ. The CDR3, from cysteine to phenylalanine, totals 13 residues. This entry keeps only the CDR3 DNA: 39 bases, framed from base 1. The time point label, as the study defines it: baseline before first vaccination. Samples from vaccinated people were obtained from the UK trials COV001 and COV002, which included a single-blind randomized controlled phase 2/3 trial of AZD1222 (ChAdOx1 nCoV-19) in healthy adults. For TCRbeta chain sequencing, PBMC samples from trial participants were taken at day 0 and at day 28 after the second dose.

The sequence links TRBV7-8 to TRBJ1-5; no D segment can be confidently identified. This clonotype was sampled from an adult in good health. The sequences come from peripheral blood, collected on day 0 of AZD1222 vaccination. The CDR3 is CASSLASNQPQHF. In nucleotide form, the sequence is TGTGCCAGCAGCTTAGCTAGCAATCAGCCCCAGCATTTT.